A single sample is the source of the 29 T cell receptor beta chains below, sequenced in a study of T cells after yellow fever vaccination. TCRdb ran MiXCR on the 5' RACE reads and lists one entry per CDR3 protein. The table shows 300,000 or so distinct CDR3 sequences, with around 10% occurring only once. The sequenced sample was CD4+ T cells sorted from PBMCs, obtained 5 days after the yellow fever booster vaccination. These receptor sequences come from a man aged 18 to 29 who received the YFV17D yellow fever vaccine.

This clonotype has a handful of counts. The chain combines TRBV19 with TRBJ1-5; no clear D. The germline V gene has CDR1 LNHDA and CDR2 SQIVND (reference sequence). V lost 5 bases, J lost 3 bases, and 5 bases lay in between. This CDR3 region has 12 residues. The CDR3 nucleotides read TGTGCCAGTAGTCGGAACAATCAGCCCCAGCATTTT. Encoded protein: CASSRNNQPQHF.

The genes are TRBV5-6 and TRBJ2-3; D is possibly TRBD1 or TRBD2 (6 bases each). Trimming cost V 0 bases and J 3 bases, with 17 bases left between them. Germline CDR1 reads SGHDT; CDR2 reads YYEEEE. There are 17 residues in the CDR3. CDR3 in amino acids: CASSLAWGARTTDTQYF. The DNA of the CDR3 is TGTGCCAGCAGCTTGGCCTGGGGGGCAAGGACGACAGATACGCAGTATTTT.

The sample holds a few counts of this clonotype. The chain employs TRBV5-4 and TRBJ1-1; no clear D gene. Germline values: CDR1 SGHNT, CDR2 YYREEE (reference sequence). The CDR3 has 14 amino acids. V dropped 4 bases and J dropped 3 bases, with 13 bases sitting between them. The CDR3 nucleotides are TGTGCCAGCAGCCCACCCGGCCGGGACACTGAAGCTTTCTTT. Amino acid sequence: CASSPPGRDTEAFF.

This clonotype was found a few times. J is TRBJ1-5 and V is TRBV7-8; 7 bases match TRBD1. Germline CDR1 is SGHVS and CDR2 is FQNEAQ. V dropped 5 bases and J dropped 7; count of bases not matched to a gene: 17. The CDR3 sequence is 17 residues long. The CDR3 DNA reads TGTGCCAGCAGCGAGAAAAGGCTACACAGGGGACGCCAGCCCCAGCATTTT. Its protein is CASSEKRLHRGRQPQHF.

In DNA, the CDR3 is TGCAGTGCTGCGACCTATGGCTACACCTTC. It yields the protein CSAATYGYTF. V usage is TRBV20-1 and J usage is TRBJ1-2; D remains unclear. The ends were cut back, 5 bases at V and 4 bases at J, with 5 bases in the middle. In germline, CDR1 is DFQATT, CDR2 SNEGSKA (reference sequence). CDR3 length: 10 residues.

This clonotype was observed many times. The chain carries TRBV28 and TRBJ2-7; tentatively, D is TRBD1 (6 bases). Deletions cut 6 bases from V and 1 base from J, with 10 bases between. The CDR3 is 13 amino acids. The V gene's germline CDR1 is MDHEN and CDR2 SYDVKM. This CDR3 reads CASSPGQSYEQYV. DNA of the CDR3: TGTGCCAGCAGCCCCGGACAGTCCTACGAGCAGTACGTC.

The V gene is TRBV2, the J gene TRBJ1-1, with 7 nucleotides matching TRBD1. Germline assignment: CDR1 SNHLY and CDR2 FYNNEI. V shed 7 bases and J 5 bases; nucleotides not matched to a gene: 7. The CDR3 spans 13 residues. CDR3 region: CASTGGIGTEAFF. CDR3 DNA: TGTGCCAGCACAGGGGGGATCGGGACTGAAGCTTTCTTT.

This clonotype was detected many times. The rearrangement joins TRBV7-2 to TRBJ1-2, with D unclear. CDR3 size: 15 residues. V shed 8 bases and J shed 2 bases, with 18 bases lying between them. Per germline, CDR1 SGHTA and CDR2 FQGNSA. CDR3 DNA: TGTGCCAGCTCCGGAGTCCCGGGGTTGAACTATGGCTACACCTTC. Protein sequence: CASSGVPGLNYGYTF.

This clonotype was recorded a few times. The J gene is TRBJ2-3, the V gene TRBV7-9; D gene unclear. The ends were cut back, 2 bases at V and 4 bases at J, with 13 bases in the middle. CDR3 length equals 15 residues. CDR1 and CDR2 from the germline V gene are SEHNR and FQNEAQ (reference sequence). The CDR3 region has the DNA TGTGCCAGCAGCTTAAGCTCCTCTTTCTCAGATACGCAGTATTTT. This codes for CASSLSSSFSDTQYF. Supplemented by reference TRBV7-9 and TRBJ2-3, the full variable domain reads DTGVSQNPRHKITKRGQNVTFRCDPISEHNRLYWYRQTLGQGPEFLTYFQNEAQLEKSRLLSDRFSAERPKGSFSTLEIQRTEQGDSAMYLCASSLSSSFSDTQYFGPGTRLTVL.

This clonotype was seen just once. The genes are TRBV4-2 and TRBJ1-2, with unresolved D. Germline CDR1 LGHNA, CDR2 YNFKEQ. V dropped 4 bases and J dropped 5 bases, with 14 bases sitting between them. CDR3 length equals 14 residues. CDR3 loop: CASSPLGSIYGYTF. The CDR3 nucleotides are TGTGCCAGCAGCCCCCTTGGGAGTATTTATGGCTACACCTTC.

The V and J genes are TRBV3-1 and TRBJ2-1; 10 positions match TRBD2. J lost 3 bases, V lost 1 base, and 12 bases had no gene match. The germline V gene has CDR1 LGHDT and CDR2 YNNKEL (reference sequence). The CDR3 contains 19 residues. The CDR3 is CASSQVVGKRGGNYNEQFF. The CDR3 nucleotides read TGTGCCAGCAGCCAAGTCGTTGGTAAGCGGGGGGGGAACTACAATGAGCAGTTCTTC.

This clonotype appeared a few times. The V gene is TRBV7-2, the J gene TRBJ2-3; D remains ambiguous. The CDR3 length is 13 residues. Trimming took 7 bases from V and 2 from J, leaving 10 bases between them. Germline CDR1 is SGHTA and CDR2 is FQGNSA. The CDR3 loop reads CASTYYSTDTQYF. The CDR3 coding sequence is TGTGCCAGCACGTATTACTCCACAGATACGCAGTATTTT.

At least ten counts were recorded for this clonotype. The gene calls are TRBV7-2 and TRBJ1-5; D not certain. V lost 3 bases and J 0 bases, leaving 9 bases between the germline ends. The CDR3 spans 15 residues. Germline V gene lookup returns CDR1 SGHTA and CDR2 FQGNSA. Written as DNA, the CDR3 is TGTGCCAGCAGCTTGGAAGTTTATAGCAATCAGCCCCAGCATTTT. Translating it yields CASSLEVYSNQPQHF. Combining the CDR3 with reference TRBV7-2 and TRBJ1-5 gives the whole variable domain GAGVSQSPSNKVTEKGKDVELRCDPISGHTALYWYRQSLGQGLEFLIYFQGNSAPDKSGLPSDRFSAERTGGSVSTLTIQRTQQEDSAVYLCASSLEVYSNQPQHFGDGTRLSIL.

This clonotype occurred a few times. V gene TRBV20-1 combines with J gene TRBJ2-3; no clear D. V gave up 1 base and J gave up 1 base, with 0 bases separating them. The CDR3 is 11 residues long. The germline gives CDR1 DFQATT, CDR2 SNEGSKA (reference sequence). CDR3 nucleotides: TGCAGTGCTAGAGGCACAGATACGCAGTATTTT. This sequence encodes CSARGTDTQYF.

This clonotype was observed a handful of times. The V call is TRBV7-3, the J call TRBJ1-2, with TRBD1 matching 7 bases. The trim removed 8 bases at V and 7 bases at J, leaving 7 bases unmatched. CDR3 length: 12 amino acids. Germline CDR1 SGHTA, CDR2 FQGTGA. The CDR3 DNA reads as TGTGCCAGCGGGTCAGGGGGAGGTGGCTACACCTTC. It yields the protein CASGSGGGGYTF.

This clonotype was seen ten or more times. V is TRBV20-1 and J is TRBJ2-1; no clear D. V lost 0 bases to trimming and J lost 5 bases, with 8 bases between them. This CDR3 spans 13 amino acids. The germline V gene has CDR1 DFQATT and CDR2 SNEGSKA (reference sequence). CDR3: CSARDGWDNEQFF. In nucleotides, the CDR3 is TGCAGTGCTAGAGATGGATGGGACAATGAGCAGTTCTTC.

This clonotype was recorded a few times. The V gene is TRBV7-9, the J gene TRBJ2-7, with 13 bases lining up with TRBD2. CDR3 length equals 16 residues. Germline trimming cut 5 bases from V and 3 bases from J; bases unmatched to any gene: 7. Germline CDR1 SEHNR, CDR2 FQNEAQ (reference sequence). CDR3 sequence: CASSSRLAGGYYEQYV. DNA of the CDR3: TGTGCCAGCAGCAGTAGACTAGCGGGGGGATACTACGAGCAGTACGTC.

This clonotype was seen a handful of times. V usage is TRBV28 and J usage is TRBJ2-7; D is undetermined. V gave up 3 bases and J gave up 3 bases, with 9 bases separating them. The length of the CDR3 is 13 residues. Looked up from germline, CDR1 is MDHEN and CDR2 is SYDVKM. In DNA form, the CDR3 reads TGTGCCAGCAGTTTGGGCAGACGCTACGAGCAGTACGTC. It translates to CASSLGRRYEQYV.

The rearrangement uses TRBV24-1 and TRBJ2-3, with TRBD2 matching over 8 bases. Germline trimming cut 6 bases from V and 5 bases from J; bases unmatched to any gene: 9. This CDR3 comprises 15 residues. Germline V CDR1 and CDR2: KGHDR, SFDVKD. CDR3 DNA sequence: TGTGCCACCAGTTCGAGAGCGGGGGCCAGAGATACGCAGTATTTT. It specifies CATSSRAGARDTQYF.

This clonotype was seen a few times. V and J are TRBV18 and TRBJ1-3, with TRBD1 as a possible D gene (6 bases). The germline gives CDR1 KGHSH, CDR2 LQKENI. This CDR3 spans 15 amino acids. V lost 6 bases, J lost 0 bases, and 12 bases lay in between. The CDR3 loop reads CASSPRTDSGNTIYF. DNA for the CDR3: TGTGCCAGCTCTCCCCGGACAGACTCTGGAAACACCATATATTTT.

The CDR3 reads CASHRGGYSSEAFF. CDR3 DNA sequence: TGTGCCAGCCACAGGGGGGGATATAGTTCTGAAGCTTTCTTT. The genes are TRBV11-2 and TRBJ1-1; TRBD1 matches 8 bases. The germline V gene has CDR1 SGHAT and CDR2 FQNNGV. After removal of 8 bases from V and 6 bases from J, the junction contained 11 bases not matched to a gene. The CDR3 is made up of 14 amino acids. Full variable domain (missing parts from reference TRBV11-2 and TRBJ1-1): EAGVAQSPRYKIIEKRQSVAFWCNPISGHATLYWYQQILGQGPKLLIQFQNNGVVDDSQLPKDRFSAERLKGVDSTLKIQPAKLEDSAVYLCASHRGGYSSEAFFGQGTRLTVV.

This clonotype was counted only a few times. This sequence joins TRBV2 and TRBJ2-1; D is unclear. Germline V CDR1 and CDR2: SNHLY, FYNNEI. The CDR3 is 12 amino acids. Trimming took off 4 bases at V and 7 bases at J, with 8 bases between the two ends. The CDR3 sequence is CASSGQRNEQFF. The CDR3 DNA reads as TGTGCCAGCAGTGGGCAGAGAAATGAGCAGTTCTTC.

CDR3 residues: CASSESRRGSSYEQYF. The CDR3 nucleotides read TGTGCCAGCAGTGAATCCCGTCGCGGTAGCTCCTACGAGCAGTACTTC. The chain couples TRBV25-1 to TRBJ2-7, with D unresolved. Looked up from germline, CDR1 is MGHDK and CDR2 is SYGVNS. V shed 1 base and J shed 0 bases, with 13 bases lying between them. This CDR3 is built from 16 residues.

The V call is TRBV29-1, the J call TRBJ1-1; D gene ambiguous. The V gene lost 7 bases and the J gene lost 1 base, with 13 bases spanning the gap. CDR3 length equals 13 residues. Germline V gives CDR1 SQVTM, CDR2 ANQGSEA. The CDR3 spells CSGLRDANTEAFF. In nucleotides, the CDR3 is TGCAGCGGTCTTCGGGATGCGAACACTGAAGCTTTCTTT.

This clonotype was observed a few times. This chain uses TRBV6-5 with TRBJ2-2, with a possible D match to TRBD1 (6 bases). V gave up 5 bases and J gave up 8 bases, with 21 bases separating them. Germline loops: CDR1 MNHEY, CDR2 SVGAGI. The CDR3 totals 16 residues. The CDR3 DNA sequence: TGTGCCAGCAGTCCCTCCTCCCAGGGGAGTTTTGGGGAGCTGTTTTTT. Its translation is CASSPSSQGSFGELFF.

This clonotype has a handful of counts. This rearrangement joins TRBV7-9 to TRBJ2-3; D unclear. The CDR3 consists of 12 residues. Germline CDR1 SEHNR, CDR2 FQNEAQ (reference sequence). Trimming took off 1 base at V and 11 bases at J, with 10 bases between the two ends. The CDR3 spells CASSLVPLEQYF. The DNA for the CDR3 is TGTGCCAGCAGCTTAGTTCCTTTGGAGCAGTATTTT.

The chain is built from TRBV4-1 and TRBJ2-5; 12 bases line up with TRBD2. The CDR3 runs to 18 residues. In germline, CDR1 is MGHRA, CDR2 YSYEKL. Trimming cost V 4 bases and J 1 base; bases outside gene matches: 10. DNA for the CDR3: TGCGCCAGCAGCCGGACGACTAGCGGGGGAGCAACCCAAGAGACCCAGTACTTC. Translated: CASSRTTSGGATQETQYF.

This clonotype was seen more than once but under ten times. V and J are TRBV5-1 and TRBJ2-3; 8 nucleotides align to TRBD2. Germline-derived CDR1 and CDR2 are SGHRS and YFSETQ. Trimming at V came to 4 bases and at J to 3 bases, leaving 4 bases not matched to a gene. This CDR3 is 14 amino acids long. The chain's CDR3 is CASSGGGITDTQYF. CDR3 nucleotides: TGCGCCAGCAGCGGCGGGGGGATTACAGATACGCAGTATTTT.

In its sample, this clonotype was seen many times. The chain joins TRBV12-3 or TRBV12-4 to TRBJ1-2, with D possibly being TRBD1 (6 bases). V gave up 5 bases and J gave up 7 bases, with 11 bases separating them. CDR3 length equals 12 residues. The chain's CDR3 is CASSQGRGGYTF. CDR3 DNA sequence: TGTGCCAGCAGTCAGGGGCGCGGTGGCTACACCTTC.